These 20 T cell receptor beta chains came from one sample sequenced in a study of early T cells in non-severe SARS-CoV-2 infection. TCRdb analysed the 5' RACE reads with MiXCR anew, one entry per CDR3 protein. The sample contains more than 85,000 distinct CDR3 sequences, 15% to 20% of which appear only once. Sequences were derived from whole blood, sampled at baseline. The origin of the receptors is an adult who was a healthcare worker with PCR-confirmed SARS-CoV-2 infection or an uninfected control (not recorded which).

This clonotype was detected only a few times. The V gene is TRBV19, the J gene TRBJ2-1, with a weak D call TRBD2 (6 bases). In germline, CDR1 is LNHDA, CDR2 SQIVND (reference sequence). V lost 5 bases and J lost 8, with 19 bases in between. This CDR3 has 15 amino acids. The DNA for the CDR3 is TGTGCCAGTAGTCAGCGAGCGGGTCTGGACCATGAGCAGTTCTTC. Translation: CASSQRAGLDHEQFF. The full variable domain, with the rest looked up from reference TRBV19 and TRBJ2-1, is DGGITQSPKYLFRKEGQNVTLSCEQNLNHDAMYWYRQDPGQGLRLIYYSQIVNDFQKGDIAEGYSVSREKKESFPLTVTSAQKNPTAFYLCASSQRAGLDHEQFFGPGTRLTVL.

This clonotype was seen more than once but under ten times. The chain combines TRBV5-1 with TRBJ2-5, with D perhaps matching TRBD2 (6 bases). Germline V gene sequence: CDR1 SGHRS, CDR2 YFSETQ. Trimming shortened V by 4 bases and J by 5 bases, and 18 bases separated the two germline ends. CDR3 length: 15 amino acids. The CDR3, as DNA: TGCGCCAGCAGCCCGGAATTCGGGGGTCAGGAGACCCAGTACTTC. Its protein product is CASSPEFGGQETQYF.

This clonotype was seen more than once but under ten times. This chain uses TRBV14 with TRBJ2-2, with D hard to call. This CDR3 region has 14 residues. Per the germline V gene, CDR1 is SGHDN and CDR2 is FVKESK. Trimming removed 1 base from V and 4 bases from J, with 7 bases in between. The CDR3 region is CASSQARLTGELFF. The CDR3 DNA reads as TGTGCCAGCAGCCAAGCACGGCTCACCGGGGAGCTGTTTTTT.

DNA for the CDR3: TGTGCCAGCAGTCCACTAGCGGGAGAGGCAGAGACCCAGTACTTC. It specifies CASSPLAGEAETQYF. This rearrangement joins TRBV12-3 or TRBV12-4 to TRBJ2-5; 11 positions agree with TRBD2. V was clipped by 5 bases and J by 4 bases; unmatched bases: 6. The CDR3 length is 15 residues.

This clonotype was counted ten times or more. The V and J genes are TRBV4-3 and TRBJ2-3; unclear D gene. Germline V gene lookup returns CDR1 LGHNA and CDR2 YSLEER. V shed 4 bases and J shed 6 bases, with 14 bases lying between them. This CDR3 contains 14 residues. The CDR3 region is CASSLDPGRDTQYF. The CDR3 nucleotides read TGCGCCAGCAGCCTTGACCCTGGCAGGGATACGCAGTATTTT.

Only a few counts were recorded for this clonotype. V is TRBV5-1 and J is TRBJ1-6, with D hard to call. The germline V gene encodes CDR1 SGHRS and CDR2 YFSETQ. V gave up 2 bases and J gave up 12 bases, with 15 bases separating them. The length of the CDR3 is 14 residues. CDR3 protein: CASSFDSALGPLHF. The DNA for the CDR3 is TGCGCCAGCAGCTTCGACTCGGCACTGGGACCCCTCCACTTT. Full variable domain (missing parts from reference TRBV5-1 and TRBJ1-6): KAGVTQTPRYLIKTRGQQVTLSCSPISGHRSVSWYQQTPGQGLQFLFEYFSETQRNKGNFPGRFSGRQFSNSRSEMNVSTLELGDSALYLCASSFDSALGPLHFGNGTRLTVT.

The CDR3 DNA reads TGTGCCAGCAGCCCCCAAGGGCCGAACACTGAAGCTTTCTTT. It specifies CASSPQGPNTEAFF. This chain links TRBV7-3 with TRBJ1-1; D is ambiguous. This CDR3 spans 14 amino acids. Germline CDR1 is SGHTA and CDR2 is FQGTGA. V was trimmed by 5 bases and J by 1 base, leaving 11 bases between them.

The chain has TRBV7-9 and TRBJ2-5, with TRBD2 identical over 12 bases. Germline CDR1 is SEHNR and CDR2 is FQNEAQ (reference sequence). V lost 5 bases and J lost 5; bases outside the gene matches: 9. The CDR3 runs 16 residues. The CDR3 DNA follows: TGTGCCAGCAGCGGACGACTAGCGGGAGCGTGGGAGACCCAGTACTTC. Translated, it gives CASSGRLAGAWETQYF.

The chain links TRBV11-2 to TRBJ2-5; D is perhaps TRBD2 (6 bases). From germline, CDR1 is SGHAT and CDR2 FQNNGV. Trimming stripped 5 bases from V and 0 bases from J, with 13 bases between. This CDR3 has 15 amino acids. The CDR3 DNA sequence: TGTGCCAGCAGCACCTTGGGGAGGTACCAAGAGACCCAGTACTTC. This gives the protein CASSTLGRYQETQYF.

Many counts were recorded for this clonotype. The chain couples TRBV3-1 to TRBJ2-5; tentatively, D is TRBD1 (7 bases). This CDR3 contains 18 residues. Between the trimmed V and J ends, which lost 0 bases and 1 base, there was a span of 18 bases. Germline V gene data show CDR1 as LGHDT and CDR2 as YNNKEL (reference sequence). DNA of the CDR3: TGTGCCAGCAGCCAAGATTACCGCCGGGGGACAGCCCAAGAGACCCAGTACTTC. Its translation: CASSQDYRRGTAQETQYF.

This chain connects TRBV5-6 to TRBJ2-7, with 8 bases fitting TRBD2. V lost 4 bases, J lost 2 bases, and 14 bases stayed unmatched. Germline V gene lookup returns CDR1 SGHDT and CDR2 YYEEEE. This CDR3 region has 17 residues. The CDR3 nucleotides read TGTGCCAGCAGCGGGGAATTAAGCGGGAGCACTACCTACGAGCAGTACTTC. It codes for CASSGELSGSTTYEQYF.

The sample holds a few counts of this clonotype. The gene calls are TRBV28 and TRBJ2-7; D might be TRBD2 (5 bases). CDR3 size: 14 residues. V was clipped by 3 bases and J by 3 bases, with 12 bases between them. Germline CDR1 reads MDHEN; CDR2 reads SYDVKM. CDR3 protein: CASSFWAGDYEQYF. For the CDR3, the DNA is TGTGCCAGCAGTTTTTGGGCGGGCGACTACGAGCAGTACTTC. The full variable domain, in which reference TRBV28 and TRBJ2-7 provide the parts outside the CDR3, is DVKVTQSSRYLVKRTGEKVFLECVQDMDHENMFWYRQDPGLGLRLIYFSYDVKMKEKGDIPEGYSVSREKKERFSLILESASTNQTSMYLCASSFWAGDYEQYFGPGTRLTVT.

This clonotype came up a few times. This sequence joins TRBV30 and TRBJ2-1, with D perhaps TRBD1 (5 bases). Germline loops: CDR1 GTSNPN, CDR2 SVGIG (reference sequence). The CDR3 is made up of 13 amino acids. Trimming removed 3 bases from V and 9 bases from J, with 15 bases in between. CDR3 amino acids: CAWSHRDQGEQFF. The CDR3 DNA reads TGTGCCTGGAGCCATCGTGACCAGGGTGAGCAGTTCTTC.

This chain links TRBV5-1 with TRBJ1-5; 8 bases fit TRBD1. V lost 7 bases to trimming and J lost 7 bases; unmatched junction nucleotides: 7. The CDR3 is 13 residues long. CDR1 is SGHRS and CDR2 is YFSETQ in the germline V gene. The chain's CDR3 is CASRQGPEQPQHF. The CDR3 DNA follows: TGCGCCAGCCGACAGGGGCCGGAACAGCCCCAGCATTTT.

The chain has TRBV3-1 and TRBJ2-3; D not resolved. Trimming removed 0 bases at V and 3 bases at J, with 10 bases between. The CDR3 totals 15 residues. Germline V gene lookup returns CDR1 LGHDT and CDR2 YNNKEL (reference sequence). The CDR3: CASSQDPVGTDTQYF. CDR3 nucleotide sequence: TGTGCCAGCAGCCAAGATCCGGTGGGAACAGATACGCAGTATTTT.

The rearrangement uses TRBV19 and TRBJ2-5, with D perhaps TRBD1 (5 bases). V lost 3 bases and J 2 bases, leaving 16 bases between the germline ends. The CDR3 runs to 16 residues. Germline V CDR1 and CDR2: LNHDA, SQIVND (reference sequence). CDR3 sequence (DNA): TGTGCCAGTAGTATGGCCGATCTAACAGGACAAGAGACCCAGTACTTC. Translated: CASSMADLTGQETQYF.

J is TRBJ2-3 and V is TRBV18; 7 nucleotides line up with TRBD2. Germline assignment: CDR1 KGHSH and CDR2 LQKENI. Trimming cost V 4 bases and J 2 bases; bases outside gene matches: 3. The CDR3 is 14 amino acids. The chain's CDR3 is CASSLRDYTDTQYF. In DNA form, the CDR3 reads TGTGCCAGCTCACTCCGGGACTACACAGATACGCAGTATTTT.

This clonotype turned up a few times. V gene TRBV6-6 combines with J gene TRBJ2-7, with D unresolved. Trimming cost V 2 bases and J 5 bases, with 10 bases left between them. There are 13 residues in the CDR3. Germline V gene sequence: CDR1 MNHNY, CDR2 SVGAGI (reference sequence). Here the CDR3 reads CASSYTSLNEQYF. The CDR3, as DNA: TGTGCCAGCAGTTACACGAGTCTCAACGAGCAGTACTTC.

The V call is TRBV12-3 or TRBV12-4, the J call TRBJ1-2; D gene unclear. The length of the CDR3 is 14 residues. Trimming pared 4 bases from V and 6 bases from J, leaving 15 bases between. Written as DNA, the CDR3 is TGTGCCAGCAGTTCATATCGGCGGGAGAATGGCTACACCTTC. Translation gives CASSSYRRENGYTF.

In its sample, this clonotype was seen a few times. The J gene is TRBJ1-2, the V gene TRBV6-5; 8 nucleotides align to TRBD1. CDR1 and CDR2 from the germline V gene are MNHEY and SVGAGI. The ends lost 6 bases at V and 2 bases at J; junction bases unmatched: 2. This CDR3 has 13 residues. The CDR3 DNA reads as TGTGCCAGCAGGCGGGACAGGAACTATGGCTACACCTTC. Translated, it gives CASRRDRNYGYTF.